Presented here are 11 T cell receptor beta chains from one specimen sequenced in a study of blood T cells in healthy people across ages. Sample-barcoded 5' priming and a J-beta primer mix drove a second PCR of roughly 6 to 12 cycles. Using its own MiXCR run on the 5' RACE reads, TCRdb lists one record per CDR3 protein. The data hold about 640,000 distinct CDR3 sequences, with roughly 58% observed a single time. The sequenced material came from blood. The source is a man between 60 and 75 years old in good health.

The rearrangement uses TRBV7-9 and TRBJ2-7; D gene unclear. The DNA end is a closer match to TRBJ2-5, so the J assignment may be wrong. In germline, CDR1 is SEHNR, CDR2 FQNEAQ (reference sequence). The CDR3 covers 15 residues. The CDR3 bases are TGTGCCAGCAAAATTGGTGCTACTTTGATGGAGACCCAGTACTTC. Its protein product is CASKIGATLMETQYF.

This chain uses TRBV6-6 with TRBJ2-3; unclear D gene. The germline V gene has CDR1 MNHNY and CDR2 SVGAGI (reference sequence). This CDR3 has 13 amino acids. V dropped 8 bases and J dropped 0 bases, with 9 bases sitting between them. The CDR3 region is CASQWGSTDTQYF. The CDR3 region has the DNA TGTGCCAGCCAATGGGGAAGCACAGATACGCAGTATTTT.

The CDR3 DNA sequence: TGTGCCAGTAGTGGGACTAGCGGGGGGCCCTACGATACGCAGTATTTT. This translates into CASSGTSGGPYDTQYF. The gene calls are TRBV19 and TRBJ2-3, with 15 bases lining up with TRBD2. Germline-derived CDR1 and CDR2 are LNHDA and SQIVND (reference sequence). This CDR3 region has 16 residues. The V segment lost 5 bases and the J segment 6 bases; nucleotides outside the gene matches: 6.

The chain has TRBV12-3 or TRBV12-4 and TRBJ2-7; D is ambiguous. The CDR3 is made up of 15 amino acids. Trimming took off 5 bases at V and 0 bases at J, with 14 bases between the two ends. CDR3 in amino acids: CASSPRRFYSYEQYF. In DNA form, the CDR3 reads TGTGCCAGCAGTCCGCGCCGGTTCTACTCCTACGAGCAGTACTTC.

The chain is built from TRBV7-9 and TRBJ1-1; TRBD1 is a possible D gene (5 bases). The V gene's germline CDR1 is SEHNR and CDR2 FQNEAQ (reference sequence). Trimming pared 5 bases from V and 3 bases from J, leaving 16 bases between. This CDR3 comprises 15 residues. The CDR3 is CASSPWTRRDTEAFF. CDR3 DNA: TGTGCCAGCAGCCCCTGGACACGCAGAGACACTGAAGCTTTCTTT.

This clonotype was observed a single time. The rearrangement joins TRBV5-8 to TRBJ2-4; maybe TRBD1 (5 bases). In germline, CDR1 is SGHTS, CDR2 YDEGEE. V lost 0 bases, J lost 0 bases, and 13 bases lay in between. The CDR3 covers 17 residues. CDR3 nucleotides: TGTGCCAGCAGCTTGGGCCAGGGAAGGGGAGCCAAAAACATTCAGTACTTC. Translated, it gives CASSLGQGRGAKNIQYF.

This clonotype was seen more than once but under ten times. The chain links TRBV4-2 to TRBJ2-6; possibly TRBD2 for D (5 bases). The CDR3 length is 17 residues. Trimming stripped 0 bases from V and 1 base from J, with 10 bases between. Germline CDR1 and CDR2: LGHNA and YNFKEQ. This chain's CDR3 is CASSQDGGGSGANVLTF. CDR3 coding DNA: TGTGCCAGCAGCCAAGATGGCGGAGGATCTGGGGCCAACGTCCTGACTTTC.

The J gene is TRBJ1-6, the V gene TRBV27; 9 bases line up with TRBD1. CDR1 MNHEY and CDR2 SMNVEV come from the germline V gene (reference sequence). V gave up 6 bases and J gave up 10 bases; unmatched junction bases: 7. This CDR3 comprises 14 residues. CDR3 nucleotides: TGTGCCAGCAGGCAGACAGGGGGATCGTCACCCCTCCACTTT. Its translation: CASRQTGGSSPLHF.

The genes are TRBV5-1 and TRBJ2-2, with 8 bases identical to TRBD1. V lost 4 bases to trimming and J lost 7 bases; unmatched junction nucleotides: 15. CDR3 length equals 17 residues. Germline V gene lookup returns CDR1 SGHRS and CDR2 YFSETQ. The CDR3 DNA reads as TGCGCCAGCAGCCCGCAGGGGGCTAGACCCCTGGTCGGGGAGCTGTTTTTT. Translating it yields CASSPQGARPLVGELFF.

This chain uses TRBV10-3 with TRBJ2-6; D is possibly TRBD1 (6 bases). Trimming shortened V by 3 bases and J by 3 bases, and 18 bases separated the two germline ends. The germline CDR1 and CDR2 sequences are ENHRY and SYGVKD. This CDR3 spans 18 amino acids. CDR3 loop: CAISDGTSFAVGANVLTF. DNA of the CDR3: TGTGCCATCAGTGATGGGACATCTTTTGCGGTTGGGGCCAACGTCCTGACTTTC.

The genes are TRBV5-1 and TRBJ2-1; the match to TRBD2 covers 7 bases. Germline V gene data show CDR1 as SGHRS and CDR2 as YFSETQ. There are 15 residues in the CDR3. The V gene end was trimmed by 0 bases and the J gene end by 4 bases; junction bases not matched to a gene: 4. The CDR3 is CASSLAMRGYNEQFF. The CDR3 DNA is TGCGCCAGCAGCTTGGCCATGCGGGGGTACAATGAGCAGTTCTTC. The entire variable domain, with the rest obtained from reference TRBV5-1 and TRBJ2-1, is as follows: KAGVTQTPRYLIKTRGQQVTLSCSPISGHRSVSWYQQTPGQGLQFLFEYFSETQRNKGNFPGRFSGRQFSNSRSEMNVSTLELGDSALYLCASSLAMRGYNEQFFGPGTRLTVL.